Listed below are T cell receptor beta chains from one sample, sequenced in a study of neoadjuvant anti-PD-1 for oral cavity cancer. Generated by immunoSEQ multiplex PCR, the TCRdb table keeps only in-frame clones and is missing some. The sample includes tens of thousands of clones, 80% to 90% seen only once; the top ten take less than 4%. Sequenced here: PBMCs, sampled before nivolumab (anti-PD-1) treatment. Source of these receptors: a person aged 35-79 years with oral cavity squamous cell carcinoma. CDR3s include the opening cysteine and the closing phenylalanine or tryptophan. Each record gives: V gene, J gene, CDR3 protein.

>TRBV19|TRBJ2-1
CASSQGTSGSRHSYNEQFF
>TRBV19|TRBJ1-1
CASGDSRYTEAFF
>TRBV10-1|TRBJ1-3
CASSEGRGNTIYF
>TRBV20-1|TRBJ1-2
CSATDYGYTF
>TRBV7-6|TRBJ2-1
CASSLFDGSYNEQFF
>TRBV4-1|TRBJ1-1
CASSRLLGANTEAFF
>TRBV14|TRBJ2-5
CASSQARTSGLQETQYF
>TRBV6-4|TRBJ2-1
CASSDRELDEQFF
>TRBV13|TRBJ1-2
CASSLGTGNYGYTF
>TRBV28|TRBJ1-5
CASSLNRWGDQPQHF
>TRBV5-8|TRBJ1-4
CASSPLFGVARFF
>TRBV10-2|TRBJ1-2
CASTGLVNNGYTF
>TRBV6-5|TRBJ2-7
CASSLAASYEQYF
>TRBV19|TRBJ1-2
CASRETRWGNYGYTF
>TRBV13|TRBJ2-1
CASSAPGQGALNEQFF
>TRBV28|TRBJ1-2
CASSGQNYGYTF
>TRBV30|TRBJ1-1
CAWSVGTEAFF
>TRBV18|TRBJ2-5
CASSPLVEETQYF
>TRBV28|TRBJ2-6
CASLQGPGANVLTF
>TRBV6-1|TRBJ1-3
CASSQPTGGGNTIYF
>TRBV10-1|TRBJ2-1
CASSEVPSTEQFF
>TRBV10-3|TRBJ2-3
CAITPTLQGTGTDTQYF
>TRBV6-1|TRBJ1-1
CASREGWANTEAFF
>TRBV11-2|TRBJ2-1
CASRRPGRYNEQFF
>TRBV7-9|TRBJ1-3
CASSMGQDNTIYF
>TRBV30|TRBJ1-2
CAWSKGQGDGYTF
>TRBV7-3|TRBJ2-1
CASSFDDRSYNEQFF
>TRBV14|TRBJ2-1
CASSPTSLAGGLEQFF
>TRBV9|TRBJ1-4
CASSGKTGTGGEKLFF
>TRBV28|TRBJ1-1
CASSRRTVNLSAFF
>TRBV27|TRBJ1-1
CASQSPGGYTEAFF
>TRBV7-2|TRBJ1-5
CASSLGGTGLNQPQHF
>TRBV13|TRBJ2-5
CASSLVWANQETQYF
>TRBV27|TRBJ1-2
CASSLRQGIYGYTF
>TRBV6-5|TRBJ2-3
CASSYGGHSTDTQYF
>TRBV28|TRBJ2-7
CASSSTAGGPYEQYF
>TRBV7-3|TRBJ2-7
CASSSELLPGQGSYEQYF
>TRBV2|TRBJ2-2
CASSEGDRVSDLGELFF
>TRBV11-2|TRBJ2-7
CASSLFRVSYEQYF
>TRBV25-1|TRBJ2-3
CASSVFWGRLTDTQYF
>TRBV21-1|TRBJ2-2
CASSRPSRKEGQGQGTGELFF
>TRBV11-2|TRBJ1-2
CASTSTRNYGYTF
>TRBV29-1|TRBJ2-1
CSASRSYNEQFF
>TRBV10-3|TRBJ2-5
CATDRGGGQETQYF
>TRBV2|TRBJ2-7
CASGIPPNEQYF
>TRBV7-8|TRBJ2-7
CASSQWTGLEQYF
>TRBV30|TRBJ2-7
CAWSVDGAGEQYF
>TRBV11-2|TRBJ2-1
CASSSFAGSLSSYNEQFF
>TRBV10-3|TRBJ2-7
CAISEPRGTESSYEQYF
>TRBV28|TRBJ1-1
CASSPWTVNTEAFF